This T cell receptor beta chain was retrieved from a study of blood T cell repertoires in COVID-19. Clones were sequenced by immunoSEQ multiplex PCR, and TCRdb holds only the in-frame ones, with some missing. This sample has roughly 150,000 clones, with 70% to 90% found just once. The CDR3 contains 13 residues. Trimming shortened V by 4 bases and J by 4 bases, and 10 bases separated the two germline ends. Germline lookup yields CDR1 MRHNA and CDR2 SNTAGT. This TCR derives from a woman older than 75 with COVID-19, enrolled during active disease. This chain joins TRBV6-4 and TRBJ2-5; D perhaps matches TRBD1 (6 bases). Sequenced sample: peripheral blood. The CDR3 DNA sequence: TGTGCCAGCAGTGTGCGAGGGGGAGAGACCCAGTACTTC. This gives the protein CASSVRGGETQYF.